This T cell receptor beta chain was retrieved from a study of T cells in Graves' hyperthyroidism and ophthalmopathy. Study-level points and caveats: In blood, most of the thyroid clonotypes expanded above 0.001 were also present.

Amplified TCR beta CDR3 regions came from RNA transcripts. Primed by the HTBI set, a first-round RT-PCR was run on the TCR CDR3. TCRdb re-called the multiplex PCR reads with MiXCR, one entry per CDR3 protein. The sample shows about 580,000 distinct CDR3 sequences, roughly 46% of them seen only once. The junction had 7 bases not matched to a gene; V was cut back by 4 bases and J by 3 bases. Germline V lookup: CDR1 LGHDT, CDR2 YNNKEL (reference sequence). The CDR3 spans 16 residues. This clonotype was detected ten times or more. Antigen unknown. Sequencing was carried out using peripheral blood or thyroid tissue (not recorded which). The clonotype comes from a woman aged 18-35 years with Graves' hyperthyroidism. This chain connects TRBV3-1 to TRBJ2-7, with 12 bases fitting TRBD2. The CDR3 DNA sequence: TGTGCCAGCAGCCGGACTAGCGGGATCGATGGCTACGAGCAGTACTTC. Amino acids: CASSRTSGIDGYEQYF.